This T cell receptor beta chain was obtained from a study of a mutant IDH1 vaccine in newly diagnosed glioma. Study-level information: Vaccine dosing followed radiotherapy by 4-6 weeks, or accompanied temozolomide cycles.

A remark on this clone: The antigen is unknown.

The data were produced by immunoSEQ multiplex PCR, yet TCRdb's version contains in-frame clones alone and is incomplete. The top ten hold about 4.2% of the sample, which has about 59,000 clones, 85% to 90% seen once. The study's findings and limits: Shifts in the top peripheral T cell clonotypes seemed unrelated to pseudoprogression.

This sample's time point: week 5, during vaccination. Each vaccine dose was 300 ug of mutant IDH1 20-mer peptide, with topical imiquimod. Donors harbored newly found WHO grade 3 or 4 IDH1-mutant, ATRX-lost astrocytomas. The TCR comes from a woman in her 40s with glioma. The source material was PBMCs, sampled from a glioma patient whose treatment included an IDH1 peptide vaccine.

The CDR3 sequence: CASSLGTGEASNEQFF. The CDR3 DNA reads as TGTGCCAGCAGCTTAGGGACAGGGGAGGCCTCCAATGAGCAGTTCTTC. V usage is TRBV13 and J usage is TRBJ2-1, with 8 bases matching TRBD1. Germline CDR1 reads PRHDT; CDR2 reads FYEKMQ (reference sequence). This CDR3 has 16 amino acids. Germline trimming cut 0 bases from V and 6 bases from J; bases unmatched to any gene: 7.